This TCR beta chain was sequenced during a study of shared clonotypes between healthy human individuals. The authors distributed each subset's genomic DNA evenly over several immunoSEQ plates. PCR replicates performed on unsorted PBMC used approximately 300 ng DNA, around 30,000 T cell genomes. Here immunoSEQ multiplex PCR was the method, and the copy in TCRdb shows in-frame clones only, minus some. The repertoire holds around 450,000 clones, with 70% to 80% as singletons. In regard to this clone: Its antigen is undetermined.

Overall study results and limits: Donor clonotype sharing was expected to depend on sequencing depth.

J gave up 4 bases and V 3 bases, and 6 bases lay outside the gene matches. CDR1 is MDHEN and CDR2 is SYDVKM in the germline V gene. The CDR3 length is 14 residues. Sequenced input: PBMCs. This receptor was taken from a woman aged 40 to 50 in good health. Some clones in this sample may be carry-over from other donors' samples. This chain uses TRBV28 with TRBJ2-7, with 7 bases that match TRBD2. The CDR3 nucleotides are TGTGCCAGCAGTTTTTTGCGGGAGACGTACGAGCAGTACTTC. Protein sequence: CASSFLRETYEQYF.